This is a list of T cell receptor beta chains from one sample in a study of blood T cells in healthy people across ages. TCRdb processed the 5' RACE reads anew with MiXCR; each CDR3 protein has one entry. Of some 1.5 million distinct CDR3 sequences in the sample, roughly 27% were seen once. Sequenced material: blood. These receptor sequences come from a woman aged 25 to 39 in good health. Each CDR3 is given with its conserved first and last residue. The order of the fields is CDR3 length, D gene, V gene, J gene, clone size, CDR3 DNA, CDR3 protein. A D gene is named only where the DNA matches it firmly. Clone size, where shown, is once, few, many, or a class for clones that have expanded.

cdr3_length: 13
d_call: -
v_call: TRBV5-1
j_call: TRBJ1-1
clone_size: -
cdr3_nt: TGCGCCAGCAGCGACAACGACCACGCTGAAGCTTTCTTT
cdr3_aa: CASSDNDHAEAFF

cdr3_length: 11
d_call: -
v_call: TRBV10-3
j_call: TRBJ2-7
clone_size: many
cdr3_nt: TGTGCCATCAGTGAGTACTACGAGCAGTACTTC
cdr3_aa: CAISEYYEQYF

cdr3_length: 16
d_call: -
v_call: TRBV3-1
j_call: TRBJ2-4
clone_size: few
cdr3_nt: TGTGCCAGCAGCCCCTCAAACGGGGGACCCAAAAACATTCAGTACTTC
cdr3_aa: CASSPSNGGPKNIQYF

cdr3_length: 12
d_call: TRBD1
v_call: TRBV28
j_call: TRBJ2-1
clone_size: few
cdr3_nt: TGTGCCAGTTCGACAGGGATGTACGAGCAGTTCTTC
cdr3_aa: CASSTGMYEQFF

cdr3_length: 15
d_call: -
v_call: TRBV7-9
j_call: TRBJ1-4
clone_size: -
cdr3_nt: TGTGCCAGCAGCTTATTGGGGGAGGAGAATGAAAAACTGTTTTTT
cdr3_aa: CASSLLGEENEKLFF

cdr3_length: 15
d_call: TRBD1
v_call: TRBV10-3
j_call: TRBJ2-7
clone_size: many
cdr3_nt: TGTGCCATCAGTGAAAGTCGGACAGGGAAATACGAGCAGTACTTC
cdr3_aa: CAISESRTGKYEQYF

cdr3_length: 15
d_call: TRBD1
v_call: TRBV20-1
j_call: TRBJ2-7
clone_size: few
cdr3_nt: TGCAGTGCTAGAGCCTGGACAGGGAATATGTACGAGCAGTACTTC
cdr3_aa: CSARAWTGNMYEQYF

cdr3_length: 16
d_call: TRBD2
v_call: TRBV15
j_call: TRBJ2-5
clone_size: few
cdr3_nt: TGTGCCACCAGCACCAGGACTAGCGGGAGCGACGAGACCCAGTACTTC
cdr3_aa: CATSTRTSGSDETQYF

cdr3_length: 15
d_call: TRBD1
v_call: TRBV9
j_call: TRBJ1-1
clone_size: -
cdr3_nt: TGTGCCAGCAGCACACGACAGGGTGGGGACACTGAAGCTTTCTTT
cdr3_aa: CASSTRQGGDTEAFF

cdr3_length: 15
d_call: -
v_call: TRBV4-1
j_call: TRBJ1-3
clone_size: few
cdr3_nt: TGCGCCAGCAGCCAAGTGGTCACAGCCGGAAACACCATATATTTT
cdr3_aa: CASSQVVTAGNTIYF

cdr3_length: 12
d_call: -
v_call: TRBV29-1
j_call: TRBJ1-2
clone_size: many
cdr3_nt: TGCAGCGCGTCCGAGGGTGTTGTTGGCTACACCTTC
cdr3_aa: CSASEGVVGYTF

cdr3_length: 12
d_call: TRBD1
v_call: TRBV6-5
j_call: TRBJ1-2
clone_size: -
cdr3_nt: TGTGCCAGCAGGTCAGGGGGCCGTGGCTACACCTTC
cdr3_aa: CASRSGGRGYTF

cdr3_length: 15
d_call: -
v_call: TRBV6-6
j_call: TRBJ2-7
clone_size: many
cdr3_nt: TGTGCCAGCAGTTACTCGAGGGGCAGCCGTGACGAGCAGTACTTC
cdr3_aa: CASSYSRGSRDEQYF

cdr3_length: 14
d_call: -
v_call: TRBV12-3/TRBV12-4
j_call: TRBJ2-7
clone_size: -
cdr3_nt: TGTGCCAGCAGACTGACAAGACGGGCCTACGAGCAGTACTTC
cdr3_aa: CASRLTRRAYEQYF

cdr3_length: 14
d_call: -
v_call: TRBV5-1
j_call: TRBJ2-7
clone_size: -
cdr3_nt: TGCGCCAGCAGCGCGCCGACACAAGGTGACGAGCAGTACTTC
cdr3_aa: CASSAPTQGDEQYF

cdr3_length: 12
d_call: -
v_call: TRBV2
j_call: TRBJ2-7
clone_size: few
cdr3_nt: TGTGCCAGCTTGACAGTAGTGGACGAGCAGTACTTC
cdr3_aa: CASLTVVDEQYF

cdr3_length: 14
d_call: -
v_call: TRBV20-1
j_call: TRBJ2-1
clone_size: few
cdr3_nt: TGCAGTGCTAGTCTTCCGGACGCTTTGGATGAGCAGTTCTTC
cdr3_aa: CSASLPDALDEQFF

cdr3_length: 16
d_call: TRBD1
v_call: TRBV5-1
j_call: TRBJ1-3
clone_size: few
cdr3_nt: TGCGCCAGCAGCTTGGCCGGGACAGCCTCTGGAAACACCATATATTTT
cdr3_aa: CASSLAGTASGNTIYF

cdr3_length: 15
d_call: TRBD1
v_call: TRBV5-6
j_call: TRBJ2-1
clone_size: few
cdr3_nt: TGTGCCAGCAGCTTCGGGACAGGGGATACCAATGAGCAGTTCTTC
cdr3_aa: CASSFGTGDTNEQFF

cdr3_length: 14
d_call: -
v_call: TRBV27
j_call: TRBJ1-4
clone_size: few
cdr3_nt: TGTGCCAGCGGGGCGGGGAGGACGGTCGAAAAACTGTTTTTT
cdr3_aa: CASGAGRTVEKLFF

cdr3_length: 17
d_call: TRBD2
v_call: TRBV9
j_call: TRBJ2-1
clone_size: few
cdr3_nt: TGTGCCAGCAGCCCAGGGACTAGCGGGGGGGACCACAATGAGCAGTTCTTC
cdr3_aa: CASSPGTSGGDHNEQFF

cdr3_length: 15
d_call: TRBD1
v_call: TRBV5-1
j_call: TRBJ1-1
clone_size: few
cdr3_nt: TGCGCCAGCAGCTTGGATGGCAGGGGGTCGGCTGAAGCTTTCTTT
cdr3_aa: CASSLDGRGSAEAFF

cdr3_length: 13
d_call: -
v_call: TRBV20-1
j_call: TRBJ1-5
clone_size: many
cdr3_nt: TGCAGTGCTAGGGGATTTCGCAATCAGCCCCAGCATTTT
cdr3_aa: CSARGFRNQPQHF

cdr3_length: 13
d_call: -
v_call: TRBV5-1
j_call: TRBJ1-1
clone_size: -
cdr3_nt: TGCGCCAGCAGCTCAGGGAAGGACACTGAAGCTTTCTTT
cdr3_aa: CASSSGKDTEAFF

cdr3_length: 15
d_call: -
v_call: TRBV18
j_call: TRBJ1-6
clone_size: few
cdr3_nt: TGTGCCAGCTCACTTTTTGCAGAATTTAATTCACCCCTCCACTTT
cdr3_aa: CASSLFAEFNSPLHF

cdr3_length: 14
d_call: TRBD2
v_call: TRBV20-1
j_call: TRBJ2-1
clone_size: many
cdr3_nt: TGCAGTGCCCTGGTCCCACTAGCGAACAATGAGCAGTTCTTC
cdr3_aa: CSALVPLANNEQFF

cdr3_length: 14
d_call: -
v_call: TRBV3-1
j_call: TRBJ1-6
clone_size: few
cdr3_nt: TGTGCCAGCAGCCAAGGGAGAAGGGGATCACCCCTCCACTTT
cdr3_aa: CASSQGRRGSPLHF

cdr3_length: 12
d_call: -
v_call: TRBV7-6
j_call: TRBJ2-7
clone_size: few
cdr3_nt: TGTGCCAGCGGAGGGGGACAAGAGGCCCAGTACTTC
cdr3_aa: CASGGGQEAQYF

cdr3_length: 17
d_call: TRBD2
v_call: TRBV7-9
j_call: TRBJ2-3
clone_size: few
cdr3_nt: TGTGCCAGCAGCTCCCCGGTCCGGGAGGGCCGCGCAGATACGCAGTATTTT
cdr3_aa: CASSSPVREGRADTQYF

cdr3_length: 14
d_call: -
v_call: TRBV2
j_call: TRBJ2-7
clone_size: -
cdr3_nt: TGTGCCAGCAGGCGGGAAGCAAACACCTACGAGCAGTACTTC
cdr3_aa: CASRREANTYEQYF

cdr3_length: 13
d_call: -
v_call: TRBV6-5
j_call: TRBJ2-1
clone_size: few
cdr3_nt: TGTGCCAGCAGTTACGGTTTTCCCAATGAGCAGTTCTTC
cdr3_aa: CASSYGFPNEQFF

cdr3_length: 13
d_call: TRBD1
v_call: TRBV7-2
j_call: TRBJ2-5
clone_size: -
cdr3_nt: TGTGCCACTCCACCGGGACAGGAGGAGACCCAGTACTTC
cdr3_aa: CATPPGQEETQYF

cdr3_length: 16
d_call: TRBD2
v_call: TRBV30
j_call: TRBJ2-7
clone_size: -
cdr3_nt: TGTGCCTGGAGTGGGCGGGGGGTGCCCCTATCCTACGAGCAGTACTTC
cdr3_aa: CAWSGRGVPLSYEQYF

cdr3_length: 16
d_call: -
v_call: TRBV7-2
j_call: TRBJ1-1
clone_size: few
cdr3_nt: TGTGCCAGCAGCTTTGGCAGCGCAGGGTTAATATCGGAAGCTTTCTTT
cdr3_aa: CASSFGSAGLISEAFF

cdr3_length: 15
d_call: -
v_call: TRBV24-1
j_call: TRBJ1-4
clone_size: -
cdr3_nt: TGTGCCACCTCCTCGAGCAGGGAGCTGAGTGAAAAACTGTTTTTT
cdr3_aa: CATSSSRELSEKLFF

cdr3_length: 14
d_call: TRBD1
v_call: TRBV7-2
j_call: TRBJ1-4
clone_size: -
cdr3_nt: TGTGCCAGCAGCCAAGACAGGGGGAGGAGAAAACTGTTTTTT
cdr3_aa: CASSQDRGRRKLFF

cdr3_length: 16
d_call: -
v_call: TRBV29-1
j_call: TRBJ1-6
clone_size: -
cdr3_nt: TGCAGCGTTGGAGGGCGGAGGAGCTCCTATAATTCACCCCTCCACTTT
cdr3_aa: CSVGGRRSSYNSPLHF

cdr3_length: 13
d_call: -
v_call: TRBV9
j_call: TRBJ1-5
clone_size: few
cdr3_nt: TGTGCCAGCAGCGTAGCTCCCGTTCAGCCCCAGCATTTT
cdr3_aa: CASSVAPVQPQHF

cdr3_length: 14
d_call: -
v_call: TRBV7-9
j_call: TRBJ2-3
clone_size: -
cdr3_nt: TGTGTCAGCAGCCTGAAGCGGTTCACAGATACGCAGTATTTT
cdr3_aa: CVSSLKRFTDTQYF

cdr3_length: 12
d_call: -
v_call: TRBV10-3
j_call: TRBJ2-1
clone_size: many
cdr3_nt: TGTGCCACCTACGCAGACGGGAAAGAGCAGTTCTTC
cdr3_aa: CATYADGKEQFF

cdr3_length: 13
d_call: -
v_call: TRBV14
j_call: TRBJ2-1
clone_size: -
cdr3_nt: TGTGCCAGCAGCCAAGACCCGACTAGGAGGCAGTTCTTC
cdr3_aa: CASSQDPTRRQFF

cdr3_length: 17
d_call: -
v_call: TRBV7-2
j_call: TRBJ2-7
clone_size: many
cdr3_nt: TGTGCCAGCAGCGCGACTCACGGTGGGGAGGACCCCTACGAGCAGTACTTC
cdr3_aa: CASSATHGGEDPYEQYF

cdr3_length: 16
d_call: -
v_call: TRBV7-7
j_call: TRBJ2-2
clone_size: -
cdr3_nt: TGTGCCAGCAGCTCCCGACAGGGGAGGGACACCGGGGAGCTGTTTTTT
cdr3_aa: CASSSRQGRDTGELFF

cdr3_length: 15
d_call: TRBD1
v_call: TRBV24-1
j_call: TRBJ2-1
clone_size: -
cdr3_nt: TGTGCCACCAGTGACGCCGGGACAGGGAATAATGAGCAGTTCTTC
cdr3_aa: CATSDAGTGNNEQFF

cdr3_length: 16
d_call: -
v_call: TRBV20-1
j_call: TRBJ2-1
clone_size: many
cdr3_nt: TGCAGTGCTAGAGATGGGGGACGCATGCATCTGAATGAGCAGTTCTTC
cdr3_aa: CSARDGGRMHLNEQFF

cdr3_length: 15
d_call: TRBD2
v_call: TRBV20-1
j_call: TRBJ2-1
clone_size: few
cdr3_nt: TGCAGTGCTAGAGATGGGAGCGGGGGGGCCTGGGAGCAGTTCTTC
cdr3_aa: CSARDGSGGAWEQFF

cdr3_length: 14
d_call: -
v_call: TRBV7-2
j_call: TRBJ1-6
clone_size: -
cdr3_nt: TGTGCCAGCAGCTCCGGGACGAGTCATTCACCCCTCCACTTT
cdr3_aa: CASSSGTSHSPLHF

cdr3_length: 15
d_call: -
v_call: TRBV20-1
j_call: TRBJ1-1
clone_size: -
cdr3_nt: TGCAGTGCTAGAGATCCCGGTGAAGGGAACACTGAAGCTTTCTTT
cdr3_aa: CSARDPGEGNTEAFF

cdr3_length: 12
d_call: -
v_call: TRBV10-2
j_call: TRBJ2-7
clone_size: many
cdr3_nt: TGCGCCAGCAGTGAGAGCGTAGCGGAGCAGTACTTC
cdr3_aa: CASSESVAEQYF

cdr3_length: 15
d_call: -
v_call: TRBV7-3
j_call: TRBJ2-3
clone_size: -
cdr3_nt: TGTGCCAGCAGCCCTCTAGGGGAGGAGGAGGATACGCAGTATTTT
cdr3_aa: CASSPLGEEEDTQYF

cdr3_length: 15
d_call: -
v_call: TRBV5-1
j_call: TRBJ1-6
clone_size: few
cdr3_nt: TGCGCCAGCAGCTTGGAGGGGACCGAAAATTCACCCCTCCACTTT
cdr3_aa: CASSLEGTENSPLHF

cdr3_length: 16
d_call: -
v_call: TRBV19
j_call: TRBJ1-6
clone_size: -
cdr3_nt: TGTGCCAGTAGTATGTCCGGGGGACGGGGTAATTCACCCCTCCACTTT
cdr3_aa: CASSMSGGRGNSPLHF

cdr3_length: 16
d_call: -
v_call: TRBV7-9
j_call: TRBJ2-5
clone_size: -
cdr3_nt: TGTGCCAGCAGCATTTCCCGGGCCCAGAATGGGGAGACCCAGTACTTC
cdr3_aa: CASSISRAQNGETQYF

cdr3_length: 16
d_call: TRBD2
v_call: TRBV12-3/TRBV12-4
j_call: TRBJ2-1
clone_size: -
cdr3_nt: TGTGCCAGCAGTAACAGCGCGGGGGGGCCCCTTAATGAGCAGTTCTTC
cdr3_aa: CASSNSAGGPLNEQFF